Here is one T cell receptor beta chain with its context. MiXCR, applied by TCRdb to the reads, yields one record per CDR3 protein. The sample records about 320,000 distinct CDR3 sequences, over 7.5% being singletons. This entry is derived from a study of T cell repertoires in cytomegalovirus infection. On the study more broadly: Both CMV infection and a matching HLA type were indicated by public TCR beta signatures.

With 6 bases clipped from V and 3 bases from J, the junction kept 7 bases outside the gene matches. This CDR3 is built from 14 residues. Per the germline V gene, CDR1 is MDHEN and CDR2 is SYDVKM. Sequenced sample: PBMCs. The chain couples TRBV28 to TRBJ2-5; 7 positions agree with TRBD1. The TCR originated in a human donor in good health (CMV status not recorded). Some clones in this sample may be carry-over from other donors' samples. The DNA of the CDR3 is TGTGCCAGCAGGAAATGGACAGGCGAAGAGACCCAGTACTTC. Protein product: CASRKWTGEETQYF. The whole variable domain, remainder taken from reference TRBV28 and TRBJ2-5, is DVKVTQSSRYLVKRTGEKVFLECVQDMDHENMFWYRQDPGLGLRLIYFSYDVKMKEKGDIPEGYSVSREKKERFSLILESASTNQTSMYLCASRKWTGEETQYFGPGTRLLVL.